This T cell receptor beta chain is from a study of PD-L1 blockade in urothelial cancer. Study-wide background: Treatment start was followed by blood analysis at 3 weeks (second dose) and again at 6 weeks.

As for time point: peripheral blood 6 weeks after treatment start. Using immunoSEQ multiplex PCR, the repertoire was profiled, and TCRdb retains in-frame clones only, with some absent. Of 120,000 or so clones listed, 86% were seen once; the top ten hold approximately 2.4%. Germline trimming cut 4 bases from V and 6 bases from J; bases unmatched to any gene: 7. This CDR3 region has 15 residues. From germline, CDR1 is SGHNT and CDR2 YYREEE (reference sequence). The specimen was PBMCs, collected around atezolizumab (anti-PD-L1) treatment. The sequence was collected from a man in his fifties with urothelial cancer. The rearrangement links TRBV5-4 to TRBJ2-1; 10 bases are a match to TRBD2. CDR3 residues: CASSRTSGGFNEQFF. Here the CDR3 DNA reads TGTGCCAGCAGCCGGACTAGCGGAGGGTTCAATGAGCAGTTCTTC. Full variable domain (rest looked up from reference TRBV5-4 and TRBJ2-1): ETGVTQSPTHLIKTRGQQVTLRCSSQSGHNTVSWYQQALGQGPQFIFQYYREEENGRGNFPPRFSGLQFPNYSSELNVNALELDDSALYLCASSRTSGGFNEQFFGPGTRLTVL.